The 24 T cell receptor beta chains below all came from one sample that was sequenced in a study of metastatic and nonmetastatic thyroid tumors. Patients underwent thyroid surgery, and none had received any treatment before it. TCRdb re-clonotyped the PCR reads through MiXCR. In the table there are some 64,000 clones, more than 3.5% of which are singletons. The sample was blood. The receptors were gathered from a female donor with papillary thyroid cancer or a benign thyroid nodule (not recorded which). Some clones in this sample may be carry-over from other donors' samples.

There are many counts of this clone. The CDR3 here is CSARFAGMETQYF. The DNA for the CDR3 is TGCAGTGCTAGATTTGCCGGGATGGAGACCCAGTACTTC. V usage is TRBV20-1 and J usage is TRBJ2-5, with D possibly being TRBD2 (5 bases). V was pared by 2 bases and J by 5 bases, with 12 bases between. The CDR3 extends over 13 amino acids. Germline loops: CDR1 DFQATT, CDR2 SNEGSKA (reference sequence).

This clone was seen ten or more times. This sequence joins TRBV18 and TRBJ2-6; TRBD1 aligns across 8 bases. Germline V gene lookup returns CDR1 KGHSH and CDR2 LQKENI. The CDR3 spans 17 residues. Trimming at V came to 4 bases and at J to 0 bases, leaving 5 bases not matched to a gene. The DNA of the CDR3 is TGTGCCAGCTCACTCGGACAGGGCAACTCTGGGGCCAACGTCCTGACTTTC. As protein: CASSLGQGNSGANVLTF. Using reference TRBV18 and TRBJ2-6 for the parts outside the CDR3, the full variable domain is NAGVMQNPRHLVRRRGQEARLRCSPMKGHSHVYWYRQLPEEGLKFMVYLQKENIIDESGMPKERFSAEFPKEGPSILRIQQVVRGDSAAYFCASSLGQGNSGANVLTFGAGSRLTVL.

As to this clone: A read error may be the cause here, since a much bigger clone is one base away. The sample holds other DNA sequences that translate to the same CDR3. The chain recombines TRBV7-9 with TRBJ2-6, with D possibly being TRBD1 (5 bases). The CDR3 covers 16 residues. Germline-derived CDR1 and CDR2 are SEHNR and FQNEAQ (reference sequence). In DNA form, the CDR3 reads TGTGCCAGCAGCCAAGGGTCCTACTCTGGGGCCAACGTCCTTACTTTC. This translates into CASSQGSYSGANVLTF.

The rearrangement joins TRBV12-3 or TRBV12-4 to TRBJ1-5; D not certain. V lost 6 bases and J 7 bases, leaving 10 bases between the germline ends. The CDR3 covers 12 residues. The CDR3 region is CASSPFGQPQHF. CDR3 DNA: TGTGCCAGCAGCCCCTTCGGCCAGCCCCAGCATTTT.

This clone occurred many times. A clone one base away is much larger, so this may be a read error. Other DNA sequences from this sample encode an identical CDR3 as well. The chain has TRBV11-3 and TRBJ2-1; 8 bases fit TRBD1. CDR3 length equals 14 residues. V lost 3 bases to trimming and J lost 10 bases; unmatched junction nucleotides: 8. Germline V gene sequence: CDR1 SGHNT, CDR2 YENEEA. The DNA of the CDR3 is TGTGCCAGCAGCTTGGAGCAGGGGGCAGGAGAGCAGTTCTTC. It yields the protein CASSLEQGAGEQFF.

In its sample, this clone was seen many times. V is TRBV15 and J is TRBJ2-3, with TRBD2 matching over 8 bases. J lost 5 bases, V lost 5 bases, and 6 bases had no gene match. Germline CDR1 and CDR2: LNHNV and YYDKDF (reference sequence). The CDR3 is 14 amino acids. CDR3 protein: CATSPSGPGDTQYF. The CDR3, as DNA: TGTGCCACCAGCCCTAGCGGGCCGGGAGATACGCAGTATTTT.

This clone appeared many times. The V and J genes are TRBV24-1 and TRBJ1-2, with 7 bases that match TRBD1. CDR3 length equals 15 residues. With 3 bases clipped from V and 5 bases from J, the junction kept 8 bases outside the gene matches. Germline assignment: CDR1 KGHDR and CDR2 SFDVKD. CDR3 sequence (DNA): TGTGCCACCAGTGATAACCGGGACAGAGCTTATGGCTACACCTTC. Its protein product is CATSDNRDRAYGYTF.

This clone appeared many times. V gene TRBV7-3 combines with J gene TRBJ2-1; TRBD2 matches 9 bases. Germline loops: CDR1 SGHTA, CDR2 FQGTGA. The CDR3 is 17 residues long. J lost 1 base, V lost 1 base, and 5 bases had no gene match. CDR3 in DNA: TGTGCCAGCAGCTTAAATCCTAGCGGGGCTTCCTACAATGAGCAGTTCTTC. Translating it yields CASSLNPSGASYNEQFF.

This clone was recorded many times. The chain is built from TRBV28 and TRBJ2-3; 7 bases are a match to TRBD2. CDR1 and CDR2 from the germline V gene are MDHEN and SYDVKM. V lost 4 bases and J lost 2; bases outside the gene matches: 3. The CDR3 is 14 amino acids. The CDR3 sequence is CASSWGGSTDTQYF. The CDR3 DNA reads TGTGCCAGCAGTTGGGGGGGGTCCACAGATACGCAGTATTTT.

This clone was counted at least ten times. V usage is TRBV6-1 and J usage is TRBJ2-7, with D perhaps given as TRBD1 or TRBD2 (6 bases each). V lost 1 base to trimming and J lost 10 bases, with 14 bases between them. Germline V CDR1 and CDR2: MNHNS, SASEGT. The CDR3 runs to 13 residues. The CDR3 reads CASSEGGAESQYF. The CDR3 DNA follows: TGTGCCAGCAGTGAAGGGGGGGCTGAGAGCCAGTACTTC.

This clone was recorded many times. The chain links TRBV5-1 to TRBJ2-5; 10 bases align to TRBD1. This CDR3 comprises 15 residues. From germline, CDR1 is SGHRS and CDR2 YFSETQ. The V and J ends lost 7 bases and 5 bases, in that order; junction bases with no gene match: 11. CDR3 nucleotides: TGCGCCAGCCTACGAAGGACAGGGGGGGTGGAGACCCAGTACTTC. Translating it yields CASLRRTGGVETQYF.

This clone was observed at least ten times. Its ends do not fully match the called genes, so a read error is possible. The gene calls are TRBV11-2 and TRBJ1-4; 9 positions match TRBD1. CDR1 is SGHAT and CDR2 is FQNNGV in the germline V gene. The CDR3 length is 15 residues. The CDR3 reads CASSSRTGANGKLFF. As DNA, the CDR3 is TGTGCCAGCAGCTCCAGGACAGGGGCCAATGGAAAACTGTTTTTT.

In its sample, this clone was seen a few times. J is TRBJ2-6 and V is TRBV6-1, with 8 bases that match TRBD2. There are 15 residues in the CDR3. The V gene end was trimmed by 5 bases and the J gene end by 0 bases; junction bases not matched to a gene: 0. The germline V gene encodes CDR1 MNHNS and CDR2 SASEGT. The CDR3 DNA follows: TGTGCCAGCAGTAGCGGGAGCTCTGGGGCCAACGTCCTGACTTTC. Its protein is CASSSGSSGANVLTF.

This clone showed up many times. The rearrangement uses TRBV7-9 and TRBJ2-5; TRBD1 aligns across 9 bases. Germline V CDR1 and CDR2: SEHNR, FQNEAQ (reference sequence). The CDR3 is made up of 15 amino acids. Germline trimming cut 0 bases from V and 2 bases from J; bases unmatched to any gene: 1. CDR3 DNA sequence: TGTGCCAGCAGCTTAGCGACAGGGGGGCAAGAGACCCAGTACTTC. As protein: CASSLATGGQETQYF.

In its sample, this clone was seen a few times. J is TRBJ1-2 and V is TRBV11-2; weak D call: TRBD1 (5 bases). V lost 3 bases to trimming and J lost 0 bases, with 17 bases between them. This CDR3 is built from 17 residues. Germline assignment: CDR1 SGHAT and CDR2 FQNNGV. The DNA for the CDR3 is TGTGCCAGCAGCTTCGACCTAATGGGGGGATCTAACTATGGCTACACCTTC. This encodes CASSFDLMGGSNYGYTF.

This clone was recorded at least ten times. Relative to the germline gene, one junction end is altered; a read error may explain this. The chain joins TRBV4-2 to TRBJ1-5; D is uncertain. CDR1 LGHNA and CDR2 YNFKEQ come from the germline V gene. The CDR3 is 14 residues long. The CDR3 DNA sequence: TGTGCCAGCAGCCAAGATCAAAGCAGTCAGCCCCAGCATTTT. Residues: CASSQDQSSQPQHF.

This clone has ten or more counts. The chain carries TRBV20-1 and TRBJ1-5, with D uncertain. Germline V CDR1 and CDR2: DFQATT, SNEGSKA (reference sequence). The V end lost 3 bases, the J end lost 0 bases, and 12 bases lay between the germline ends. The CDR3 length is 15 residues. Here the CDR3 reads CSASEALVSNQPQHF. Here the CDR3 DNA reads TGCAGTGCTAGTGAGGCTTTGGTTAGCAATCAGCCCCAGCATTTT.

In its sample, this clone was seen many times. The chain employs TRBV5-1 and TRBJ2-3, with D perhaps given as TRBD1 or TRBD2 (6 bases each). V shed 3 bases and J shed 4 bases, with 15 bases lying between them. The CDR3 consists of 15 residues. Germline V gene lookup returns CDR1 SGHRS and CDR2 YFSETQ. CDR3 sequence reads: CASSYQYGGSDTQYF. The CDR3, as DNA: TGCGCCAGCAGCTACCAATACGGGGGCTCAGATACGCAGTATTTT.

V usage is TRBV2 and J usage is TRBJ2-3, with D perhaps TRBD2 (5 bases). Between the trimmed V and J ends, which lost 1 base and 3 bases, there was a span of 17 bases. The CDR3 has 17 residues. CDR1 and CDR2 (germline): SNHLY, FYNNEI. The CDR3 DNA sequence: TGTGCCAGCAGTGAAGTGGACGAGGGAGTTGAGACAGATACGCAGTATTTT. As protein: CASSEVDEGVETDTQYF.

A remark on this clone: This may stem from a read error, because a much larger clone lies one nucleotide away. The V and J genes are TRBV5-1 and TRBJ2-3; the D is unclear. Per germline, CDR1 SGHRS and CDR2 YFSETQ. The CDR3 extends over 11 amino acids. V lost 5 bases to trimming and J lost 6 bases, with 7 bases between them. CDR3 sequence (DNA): TGCGCCAGCAGAGGTGAGGATACGCAGTATTTT. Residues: CASRGEDTQYF.

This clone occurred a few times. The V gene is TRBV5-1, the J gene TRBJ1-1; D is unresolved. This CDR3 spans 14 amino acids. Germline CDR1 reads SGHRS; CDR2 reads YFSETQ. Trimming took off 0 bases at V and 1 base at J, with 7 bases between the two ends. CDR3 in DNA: TGCGCCAGCAGCTTGGATGGCAGGAACACTGAAGCTTTCTTT. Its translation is CASSLDGRNTEAFF.

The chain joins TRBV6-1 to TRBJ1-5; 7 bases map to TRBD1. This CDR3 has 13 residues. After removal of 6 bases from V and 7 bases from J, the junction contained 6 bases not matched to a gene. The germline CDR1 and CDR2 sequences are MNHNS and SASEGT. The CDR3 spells CASRTGERQPQHF. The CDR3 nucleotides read TGTGCCAGCAGAACAGGGGAGAGGCAGCCCCAGCATTTT.

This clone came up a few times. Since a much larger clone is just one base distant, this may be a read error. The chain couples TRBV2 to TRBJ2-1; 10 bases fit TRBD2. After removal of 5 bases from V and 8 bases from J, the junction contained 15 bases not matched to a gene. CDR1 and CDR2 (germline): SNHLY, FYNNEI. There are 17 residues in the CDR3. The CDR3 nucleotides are TGTGCCAGCAGTCACCTGAGCGGGAGGGCCCAATATTATGAGCAGTTCTTC. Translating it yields CASSHLSGRAQYYEQFF.

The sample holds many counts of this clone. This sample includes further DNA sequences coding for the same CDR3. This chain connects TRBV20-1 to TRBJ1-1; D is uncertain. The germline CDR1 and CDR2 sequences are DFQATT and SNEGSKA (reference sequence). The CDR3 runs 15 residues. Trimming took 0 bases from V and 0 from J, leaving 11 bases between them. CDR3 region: CSAREGHRMNTEAFF. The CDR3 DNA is TGCAGTGCTAGAGAAGGGCACCGAATGAACACTGAAGCTTTCTTT.